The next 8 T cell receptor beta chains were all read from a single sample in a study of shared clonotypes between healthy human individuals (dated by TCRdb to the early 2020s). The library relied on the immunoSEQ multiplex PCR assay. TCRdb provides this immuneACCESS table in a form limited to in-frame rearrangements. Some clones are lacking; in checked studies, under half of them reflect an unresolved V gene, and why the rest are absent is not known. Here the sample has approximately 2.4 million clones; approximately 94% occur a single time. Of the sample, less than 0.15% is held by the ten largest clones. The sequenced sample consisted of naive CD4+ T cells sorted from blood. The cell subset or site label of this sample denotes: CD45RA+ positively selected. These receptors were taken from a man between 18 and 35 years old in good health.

The CDR3 protein is CASGRNTEAFF. The CDR3 bases are TGTGCTAGTGGGAGGAACACTGAAGCTTTCTTT. This chain links TRBV2 with TRBJ1-1, with D uncertain. This CDR3 contains 11 residues. Germline V lookup: CDR1 SNHLY, CDR2 FYNNEI.

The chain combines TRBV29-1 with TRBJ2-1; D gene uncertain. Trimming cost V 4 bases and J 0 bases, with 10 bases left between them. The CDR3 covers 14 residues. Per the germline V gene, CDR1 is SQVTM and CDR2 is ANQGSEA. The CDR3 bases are TGCAGCGTTGGGGCTCCGAGCTCCTACAATGAGCAGTTCTTC. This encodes CSVGAPSSYNEQFF.

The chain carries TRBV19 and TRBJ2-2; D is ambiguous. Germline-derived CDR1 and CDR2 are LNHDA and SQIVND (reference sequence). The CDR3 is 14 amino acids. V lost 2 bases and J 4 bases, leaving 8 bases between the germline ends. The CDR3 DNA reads TGTGCCAGTAGTATACCGGGCATCACCGGGGAGCTGTTTTTT. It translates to CASSIPGITGELFF.

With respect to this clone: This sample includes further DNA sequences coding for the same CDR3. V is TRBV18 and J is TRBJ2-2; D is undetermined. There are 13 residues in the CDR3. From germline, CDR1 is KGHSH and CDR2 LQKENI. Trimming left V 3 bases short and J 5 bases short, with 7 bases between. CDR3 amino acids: CASSPGTTGELFF. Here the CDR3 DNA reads TGTGCCAGCTCACCTGGAACGACCGGGGAGCTGTTTTTT.

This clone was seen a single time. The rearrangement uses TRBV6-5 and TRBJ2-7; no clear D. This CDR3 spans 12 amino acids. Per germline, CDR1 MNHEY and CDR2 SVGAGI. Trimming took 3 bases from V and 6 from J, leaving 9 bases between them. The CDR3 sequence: CASSYIGGEQYF. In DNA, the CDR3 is TGTGCCAGCAGTTATATTGGTGGCGAGCAGTACTTC.

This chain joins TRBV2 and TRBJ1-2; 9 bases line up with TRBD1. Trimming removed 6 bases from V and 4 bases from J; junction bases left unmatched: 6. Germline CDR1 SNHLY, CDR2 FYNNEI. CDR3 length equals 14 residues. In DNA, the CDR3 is TGTGCCAGCAGCCCGACGGGACAGGGCTATGGCTACACCTTC. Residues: CASSPTGQGYGYTF.

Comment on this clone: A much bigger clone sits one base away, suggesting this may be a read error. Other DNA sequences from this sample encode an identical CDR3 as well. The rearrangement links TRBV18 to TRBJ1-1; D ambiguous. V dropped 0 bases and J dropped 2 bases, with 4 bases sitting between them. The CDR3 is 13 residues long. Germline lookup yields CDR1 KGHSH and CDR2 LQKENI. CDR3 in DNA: TGTGCCAGCTCACCACCGGGAAACACTGAAGCTTTCTTT. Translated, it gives CASSPPGNTEAFF.

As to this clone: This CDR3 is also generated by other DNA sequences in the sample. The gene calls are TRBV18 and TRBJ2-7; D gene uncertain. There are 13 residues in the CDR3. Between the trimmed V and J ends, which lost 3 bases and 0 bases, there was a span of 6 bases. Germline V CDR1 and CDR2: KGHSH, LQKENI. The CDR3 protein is CASSPSLSYEQYF. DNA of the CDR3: TGTGCCAGCTCACCCAGTCTCTCCTACGAGCAGTACTTC. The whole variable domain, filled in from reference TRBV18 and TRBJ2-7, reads NAGVMQNPRHLVRRRGQEARLRCSPMKGHSHVYWYRQLPEEGLKFMVYLQKENIIDESGMPKERFSAEFPKEGPSILRIQQVVRGDSAAYFCASSPSLSYEQYFGPGTRLTVT.